This T cell receptor beta chain is from a study of Ad26.COV2.S vaccination and SARS-CoV-2 variants. Study outcomes and limitations: Substantial breadth in spike-specific CD8+ and CD4+ T cell responses was reportedly seen after vaccination.

Some clones are missing from TCRdb's copy, which holds only in-frame ones; the method was immunoSEQ multiplex PCR. This repertoire shows approximately 400,000 clones, around 82% found once; its top ten account for about 8%. The CDR3 contains 13 residues. The V end was cut by 8 bases, the J end by 3 bases, with 12 bases between. The germline V gene encodes CDR1 SGHTA and CDR2 FQGTGA. With respect to this clone: Its matching antigen is unknown.

Documented treatment: roughly 20 received Ad26.COV2.S at low or high dose, single or two shots; five or six received placebo; per-sample allocation not given. Specimens were obtained on day 63 following the first vaccine or placebo injection. This chain joins TRBV7-3 and TRBJ2-3; maybe TRBD2 (6 bases). The receptor's source is a person between 18 and 65 years old who received the Ad26.COV2.S COVID-19 vaccine or a placebo. Sequencing used peripheral blood, obtained in a trial of Ad26.COV2.S vaccine versus placebo. The CDR3 DNA reads as TGTGCCAGCGGCCGGGAGCCGACAGATACGCAGTATTTT. It yields the protein CASGREPTDTQYF.